A single sample is the source of the 27 T cell receptor beta chains below, sequenced in a study of T cells after yellow fever vaccination (dated by TCRdb to about 2019). Library preparation used 5' RACE. Reads for this sample came from an Illumina NovaSeq 6000. TCRdb trimmed the raw reads at Q25, called clones with MiXCR and kept productive beta chains. CDR3 protein duplicates are merged, each entry listing the most common genes and DNA. For this sample the table gives around 250,000 distinct CDR3 sequences, of which over 4.5% were detected only once. Under 3.5% of the sample is in the top ten clones. The treatment or condition label here, explained by the study, means: live attenuated yellow fever vaccine strain. The material sequenced was CD4+ T cells sorted from PBMCs, taken on the day of the yellow fever booster vaccination. These TCRs come from a man between 18 and 29 years old who received the YFV17D yellow fever vaccine.

This clonotype was recorded at least ten times. The V gene is TRBV23-1, the J gene TRBJ2-7, with unresolved D. TRBV23-1 is labeled an ORF, and its function is uncertain. V lost 8 bases and J lost 0, with 20 bases in between. The CDR3 runs 16 residues. The DNA of the CDR3 is TGCGCCAGCTACCCAACGCCGGGCAGCAGCTCCTACGAGCAGTACGTC. Encoded protein: CASYPTPGSSSYEQYV.

This clonotype was picked up many times. CDR3: CASSPGERYGYTF. CDR3 bases: TGTGCCAGCAGTCCAGGGGAACGCTATGGCTACACCTTC. The chain links TRBV7-2 to TRBJ1-2; maybe TRBD1 (6 bases). The CDR3 has 13 residues. Germline-derived CDR1 and CDR2 are SGHTA and FQGNSA. Trimming removed 6 bases from V and 4 bases from J, with 12 bases in between.

This clonotype has only a few counts. Here the CDR3 reads CASSVQGPLSGNTIYF. The DNA for the CDR3 is TGTGCCAGCAGCGTACAGGGGCCCCTCTCTGGAAACACCATATATTTT. V usage is TRBV16 and J usage is TRBJ1-3; TRBD1 matches at 7 bases. The ends lost 5 bases at V and 0 bases at J; junction bases unmatched: 7. This CDR3 has 16 amino acids. Looked up from germline, CDR1 is KGHSY and CDR2 is FQNENV.

This clonotype was observed a few times. The V gene is TRBV3-1, the J gene TRBJ2-5; D possibly corresponds to TRBD2 (6 bases). Trimming left V 0 bases short and J 3 bases short, with 8 bases between. Germline V gives CDR1 LGHDT, CDR2 YNNKEL (reference sequence). The CDR3 has 14 residues. This CDR3 reads CASSQEAGEETQYF. The CDR3 region has the DNA TGTGCCAGCAGCCAAGAAGCGGGTGAAGAGACCCAGTACTTC.

This clonotype was seen at least ten times. This chain uses TRBV7-9 with TRBJ2-5; 10 bases map to TRBD2. The germline gives CDR1 SEHNR, CDR2 FQNEAQ (reference sequence). The CDR3 contains 18 residues. V lost 5 bases to trimming and J lost 0 bases; unmatched junction nucleotides: 12. CDR3 coding DNA: TGTGCCAGCAGCCAGGCCAGCGGGGGGGCCCAGTACCAAGAGACCCAGTACTTC. Residues: CASSQASGGAQYQETQYF.

This clonotype occurred a few times. The genes are TRBV7-9 and TRBJ1-5; a possible D gene is TRBD1 (6 bases). The CDR3 loop spans 16 amino acids. Germline V CDR1 and CDR2: SEHNR, FQNEAQ (reference sequence). Trimming left V 0 bases short and J 0 bases short, with 9 bases between. CDR3 in DNA: TGTGCCAGCAGCTTAGCGGACAGATATAGCAATCAGCCCCAGCATTTT. The encoded protein is CASSLADRYSNQPQHF.

V and J are TRBV12-3 or TRBV12-4 and TRBJ2-2; 7 positions agree with TRBD1. This CDR3 contains 15 residues. J gave up 4 bases and V 5 bases, and 7 bases lay outside the gene matches. The CDR3 nucleotides read TGTGCCAGCAGTGAACGACAGGGCGGCACCGGGGAGCTGTTTTTT. This codes for CASSERQGGTGELFF.

CDR3 residues: CASSYGQQQPQHF. For the CDR3, the DNA is TGTGCCAGCAGTTACGGACAGCAACAGCCCCAGCATTTT. The V call is TRBV6-6, the J call TRBJ1-5, with D perhaps matching TRBD1 (6 bases). CDR3 length equals 13 residues. Trimming took off 2 bases at V and 7 bases at J, with 9 bases between the two ends. Germline CDR1 reads MNHNY; CDR2 reads SVGAGI (reference sequence).

In this sample, this clonotype turned up many times. The chain has TRBV4-3 and TRBJ1-2; the D is unclear. The germline V gene encodes CDR1 LGHNA and CDR2 YSLEER. The CDR3 extends over 14 amino acids. Between the trimmed V and J ends, which lost 0 bases and 8 bases, there was a span of 13 bases. DNA of the CDR3: TGCGCCAGCAGCCAAGATATCTCTGAGGGAGGCTACACCTTC. Its protein product is CASSQDISEGGYTF.

V is TRBV7-3 and J is TRBJ1-2; 9 bases map to TRBD1. Germline lookup yields CDR1 SGHTA and CDR2 FQGTGA. The CDR3 runs 14 residues. The junction had 9 bases not matched to a gene; V was cut back by 5 bases and J by 8 bases. CDR3 protein: CASSRDGTGLGYTF. The CDR3 DNA is TGTGCCAGCAGCCGCGACGGGACAGGGCTGGGCTACACCTTC.

The V gene is TRBV5-1, the J gene TRBJ2-5; D is uncertain. Trimming took 4 bases from V and 5 from J, leaving 15 bases between them. This CDR3 spans 14 amino acids. The germline V gene encodes CDR1 SGHRS and CDR2 YFSETQ. The CDR3 coding sequence is TGCGCCAGCAGCCCCGCCGGGCAGCTGGAGACCCAGTACTTC. This sequence encodes CASSPAGQLETQYF.

This clonotype was counted only a few times. The chain carries TRBV5-1 and TRBJ2-6; possibly TRBD2 for D (5 bases). Germline CDR1 is SGHRS and CDR2 is YFSETQ. V gave up 4 bases and J gave up 0 bases, with 14 bases separating them. The CDR3 consists of 17 residues. CDR3 in DNA: TGCGCCAGCAGCACCGGCGGACTGAGCTCTGGGGCCAACGTCCTGACTTTC. Protein sequence: CASSTGGLSSGANVLTF.

This clonotype was detected only a few times. The V gene is TRBV6-2 or TRBV6-3, the J gene TRBJ2-1; possible D gene TRBD2, 7 bases. Germline V gene sequence: CDR1 MNHEY, CDR2 SVGEGT. This CDR3 has 15 residues. V lost 7 bases and J 6 bases, leaving 19 bases between the germline ends. The CDR3 nucleotides read TGTGCCAGCACCAAAGGGGGGGCGCCGGTCAATGAGCAGTTCTTC. Its protein is CASTKGGAPVNEQFF.

The chain combines TRBV6-6 with TRBJ2-1; maybe TRBD1 (6 bases). The ends were cut back, 6 bases at V and 8 bases at J, with 23 bases in the middle. CDR1 and CDR2 (germline): MNHNY, SVGAGI (reference sequence). The CDR3 is made up of 16 amino acids. The CDR3 loop is CASSFNGQSRVDEQFF. CDR3 DNA: TGTGCCAGCAGCTTTAACGGACAGTCCCGTGTAGATGAGCAGTTCTTC.

The chain joins TRBV12-3 or TRBV12-4 to TRBJ1-4, with D perhaps TRBD1 (5 bases). CDR3 length: 15 amino acids. V was shortened by 5 bases and J by 6 bases, with 16 bases between the two germline ends. The CDR3 DNA reads TGTGCCAGCAGTCTCCGGGGCTTCGGGGATGAAAAACTGTTTTTT. Translated, it gives CASSLRGFGDEKLFF.

To note about this clonotype: A read error may produce the germline difference seen at one junction end. V gene TRBV3-1 combines with J gene TRBJ2-7; D is unresolved. The CDR3 has 12 residues. In germline, CDR1 is LGHDT, CDR2 YNNKEL (reference sequence). The CDR3 DNA sequence: TGTGCCTGCAGCCATGAGAGCAGGCAGCAGTACTTC. It translates to CACSHESRQQYF.

The rearrangement uses TRBV7-9 and TRBJ1-4; D remains unclear. Germline V gene data show CDR1 as SEHNR and CDR2 as FQNEAQ (reference sequence). There are 14 residues in the CDR3. The V end was cut by 7 bases, the J end by 8 bases, with 17 bases between. The CDR3, as DNA: TGTGCCAGCACCTCATATTCCACGGGGGAAAAACTGTTTTTT. This codes for CASTSYSTGEKLFF.

The table lists this clonotype with a few counts. Because the CDR3's place on the DNA is in doubt, the DNA is left out and the CDR3 is given as listed by TCRdb. The chain is built from TRBV20-1 and TRBJ2-1; TRBD2, the D gene given by the table, was not confirmed from the DNA. In germline, CDR1 is DFQATT, CDR2 SNEGSKA (reference sequence). The length of the CDR3 is 16 amino acids, counting both ends. The CDR3 here is CSARPLGRDFGNEQFF.

The chain links TRBV10-1 to TRBJ2-7; 7 nucleotides agree with TRBD1. The CDR3 has 15 amino acids. J lost 3 bases, V lost 5 bases, and 10 bases had no gene match. Germline assignment: CDR1 WNHNN and CDR2 SYGVQD (reference sequence). The CDR3 DNA is TGCGCCAGCAGTACCTGGACAGGCCTGGGCTACGAGCAGTACGTC. Amino acids: CASSTWTGLGYEQYV.

This rearrangement joins TRBV5-1 to TRBJ1-1; 10 bases agree with TRBD1. With V trimmed by 0 bases and J by 8 bases, 10 bases remained unmatched. The germline gives CDR1 SGHRS, CDR2 YFSETQ. The CDR3 contains 16 residues. CDR3 in DNA: TGCGCCAGCAGCTTGGGTTGGGCAAGACAGGGGGCAGAAGCTTTCTTT. This gives the protein CASSLGWARQGAEAFF.

This clonotype has just a few counts. V is TRBV4-3 and J is TRBJ2-2, with 8 bases matching TRBD1. The CDR3 runs to 19 residues. The trim removed 0 bases at V and 2 bases at J, leaving 11 bases unmatched. Germline V gives CDR1 LGHNA, CDR2 YSLEER. CDR3 residues: CASSQEIVRGLANTGELFF. The CDR3 coding sequence is TGCGCCAGCAGCCAAGAAATCGTCAGGGGGCTAGCCAACACCGGGGAGCTGTTTTTT.

This clonotype has ten or more counts. This sequence joins TRBV10-3 and TRBJ2-1; D is undetermined. The germline V gene has CDR1 ENHRY and CDR2 SYGVKD. Trimming removed 3 bases at V and 1 base at J, with 13 bases between. This CDR3 is built from 16 residues. The CDR3 DNA reads TGTGCCATCAGTGAAAGGATATCAAGGTCCTACAATGAGCAGTTCTTC. As protein: CAISERISRSYNEQFF.

Concerning this clonotype itself: The junction and the germline gene differ at one end; a read error may be behind it. The chain recombines TRBV7-2 with TRBJ2-1, with D uncertain. Per the germline V gene, CDR1 is SGHTA and CDR2 is FQGNSA. The CDR3 runs to 13 residues. The CDR3 region is CASSLDGYDEQFF. CDR3 DNA: TGTGCCAGCAGCTTAGACGGCTACGATGAGCAGTTCTTC.

This clonotype appeared many times. V usage is TRBV9 and J usage is TRBJ1-6; D perhaps matches TRBD1 (5 bases). Germline CDR1 is SGDLS and CDR2 is YYNGEE. Trimming took 0 bases from V and 0 from J, leaving 7 bases between them. The CDR3 spans 16 residues. The CDR3 loop reads CASSVGGSSYNSPLHF. CDR3 coding DNA: TGTGCCAGCAGCGTAGGGGGCAGCTCCTATAATTCACCCCTCCACTTT. The full variable domain, its missing parts supplied by reference TRBV9 and TRBJ1-6, is DSGVTQTPKHLITATGQRVTLRCSPRSGDLSVYWYQQSLDQGLQFLIQYYNGEERAKGNILERFSAQQFPDLHSELNLSSLELGDSALYFCASSVGGSSYNSPLHFGNGTRLTVT.

The V gene is TRBV12-3 or TRBV12-4, the J gene TRBJ2-1; D remains ambiguous. Trimming cost V 7 bases and J 7 bases, with 11 bases left between them. This CDR3 spans 12 amino acids. CDR3 residues: CASTLLANEQFF. The DNA for the CDR3 is TGTGCCAGCACCTTACTGGCAAATGAGCAGTTCTTC.

V gene TRBV18 combines with J gene TRBJ2-7; either TRBD1 or TRBD2 may supply D (5 bases each). V dropped 5 bases and J dropped 0 bases, with 11 bases sitting between them. The germline V gene encodes CDR1 KGHSH and CDR2 LQKENI. The CDR3 is 14 residues long. CDR3 protein: CASSGTGSSYEQYF. Here the CDR3 DNA reads TGTGCCAGCTCAGGGACGGGGAGCTCCTACGAGCAGTACTTC.

This clonotype was counted a few times. The gene calls are TRBV20-1 and TRBJ1-1; D ambiguous. The germline gives CDR1 DFQATT, CDR2 SNEGSKA (reference sequence). This CDR3 has 13 amino acids. V was trimmed by 1 base and J by 4 bases, leaving 10 bases between them. CDR3 sequence: CSARGEVGTEAFF. The DNA for the CDR3 is TGCAGTGCTAGAGGGGAGGTGGGCACTGAAGCTTTCTTT.